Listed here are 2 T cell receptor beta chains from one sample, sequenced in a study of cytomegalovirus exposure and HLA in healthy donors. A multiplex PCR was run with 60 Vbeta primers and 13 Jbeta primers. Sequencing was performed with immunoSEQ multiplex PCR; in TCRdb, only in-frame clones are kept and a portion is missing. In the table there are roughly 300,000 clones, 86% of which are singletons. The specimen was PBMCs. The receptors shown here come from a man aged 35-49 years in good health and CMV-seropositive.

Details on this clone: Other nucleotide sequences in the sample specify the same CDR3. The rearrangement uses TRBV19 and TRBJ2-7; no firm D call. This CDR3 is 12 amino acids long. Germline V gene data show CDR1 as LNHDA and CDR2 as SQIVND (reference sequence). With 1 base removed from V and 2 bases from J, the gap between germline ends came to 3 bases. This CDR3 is CASSIGTYEQYF. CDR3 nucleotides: TGTGCCAGTAGTATAGGTACCTACGAGCAGTACTTC.

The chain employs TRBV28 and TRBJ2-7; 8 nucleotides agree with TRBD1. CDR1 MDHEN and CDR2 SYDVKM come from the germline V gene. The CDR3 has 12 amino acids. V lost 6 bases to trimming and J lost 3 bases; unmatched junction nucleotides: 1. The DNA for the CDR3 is TGTGCCAGCAGCGGACAGGGCTACGAGCAGTACTTC. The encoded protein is CASSGQGYEQYF.